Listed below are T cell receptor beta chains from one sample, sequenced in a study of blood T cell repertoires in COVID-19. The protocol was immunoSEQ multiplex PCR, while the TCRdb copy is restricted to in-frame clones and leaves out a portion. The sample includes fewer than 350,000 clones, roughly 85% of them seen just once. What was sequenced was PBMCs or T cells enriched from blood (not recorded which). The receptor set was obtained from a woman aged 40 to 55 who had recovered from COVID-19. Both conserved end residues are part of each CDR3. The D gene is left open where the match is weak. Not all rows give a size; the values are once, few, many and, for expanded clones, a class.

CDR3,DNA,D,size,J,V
CATSTHGLGGAETQYF,TGTGCCACCAGTACACATGGACTAGGGGGTGCGGAGACCCAGTACTTC,-,-,TRBJ2-5,TRBV24-1
CASSTRLAGGNEQYF,TGTGCCAGCAGTACCCGACTAGCGGGAGGGAACGAGCAGTACTTC,TRBD2,-,TRBJ2-7,TRBV27
CASHFLFSGDDSPLHF,TGTGCCAGCCATTTCTTGTTTTCAGGGGACGATTCACCCCTCCACTTT,-,-,TRBJ1-6,TRBV5-6
CASSDQGASGYTF,TGTGCCAGCAGCGACCAGGGGGCGAGTGGCTACACCTTC,TRBD1,-,TRBJ1-2,TRBV7-2
CASRLPGGPNSPLHF,TGTGCCAGCAGGTTGCCGGGAGGCCCCAATTCACCCCTCCACTTT,-,few,TRBJ1-6,TRBV7-2
CAWSVQGANLNSPLHF,TGTGCCTGGAGTGTACAGGGGGCGAATTTGAATTCACCCCTCCACTTT,TRBD1,-,TRBJ1-6,TRBV30
CASSLREGGNSPLHF,TGTGCCAGCAGCTTAAGGGAGGGGGGTAATTCACCCCTCCACTTT,-,-,TRBJ1-6,TRBV5-4
CSAQDRGFGEAFF,TGCAGCGCCCAGGACAGGGGGTTCGGTGAAGCTTTCTTT,TRBD1,-,TRBJ1-1,TRBV29-1
CASSLTSFPGQGAYEQYF,TGTGCCAGCAGCTTAACGTCGTTCCCGGGACAGGGGGCCTACGAGCAGTACTTC,TRBD1,-,TRBJ2-7,TRBV11-2
CASSFVGLNNEQFF,TGTGCCAGCAGCTTTGTAGGACTTAACAATGAGCAGTTCTTC,-,-,TRBJ2-1,TRBV5-4
CASAEGGNQPQHF,TGTGCCAGCGCAGAAGGGGGTAACCAGCCCCAGCATTTT,-,-,TRBJ1-5,TRBV6-5
CASSEANLGLGSREQYF,TGTGCCAGCAGTGAAGCAAATTTGGGACTTGGCTCTCGGGAGCAGTACTTC,-,-,TRBJ2-7,TRBV6-1
CASSYWLAGAGELFF,TGTGCCAGTAGTTATTGGCTAGCGGGAGCCGGGGAGCTGTTTTTT,TRBD2,-,TRBJ2-2,TRBV19
CASSHSSGNYEQYF,TGTGCCAGCAGCCATTCTAGCGGGAACTACGAGCAGTACTTC,TRBD2,-,TRBJ2-7,TRBV11-1
CASSPGDSGNTIYF,TGTGCCAGCAGCCCAGGGGACTCTGGAAACACCATATATTTT,-,-,TRBJ1-3,TRBV4-2
CASSYRGPAGEQYF,TGTGCCAGCAGTTACAGGGGCCCCGCCGGGGAGCAGTACTTC,TRBD1,-,TRBJ2-7,TRBV28
CSVFVDRHDGYTF,TGCAGCGTTTTCGTCGACAGGCACGACGGCTACACCTTC,-,once,TRBJ1-2,TRBV29-1
CASSFSAGGGFSYNEQFF,TGTGCCAGCAGCTTCTCAGCGGGAGGGGGGTTCTCCTACAATGAGCAGTTCTTC,TRBD2,-,TRBJ2-1,TRBV7-3
CASSLRGLGYTF,TGTGCCAGCAGCTTGAGGGGCCTTGGCTACACCTTC,-,-,TRBJ1-2,TRBV5-6
CASVTAYNEQFF,TGTGCCAGCGTCACAGCTTACAATGAGCAGTTCTTC,-,-,TRBJ2-1,TRBV28
CASSIGGLGTDTQYF,TGTGCCAGTAGTATAGGGGGGCTCGGCACAGATACGCAGTATTTT,-,-,TRBJ2-3,TRBV19
CASSPGNYNEQFF,TGTGCCAGCTCTCCCGGGAACTACAATGAGCAGTTCTTC,-,-,TRBJ2-1,TRBV18
CASAPLRGKRAEAFF,TGTGCCAGCGCCCCCTTACGGGGGAAGAGGGCTGAAGCTTTCTTT,-,few,TRBJ1-1,TRBV7-2
CASSSLGPKGGNEQFF,TGTGCCAGCAGTTCGTTAGGGCCGAAAGGGGGAAATGAGCAGTTCTTC,-,once,TRBJ2-1,TRBV6-2/TRBV6-3
CASSFPVSYEQYF,TGTGCCAGCAGTTTTCCAGTCTCCTACGAGCAGTACTTC,-,-,TRBJ2-7,TRBV28